The entry that follows covers one TCR beta chain sequence. Sequenced by immunoSEQ multiplex PCR; TCRdb stores in-frame clones only, minus some. The top ten clones hold under 0.55% of a sample with roughly 39,000 clones, over 75% of them seen once. The data originate from a study of T cell changes during pregnancy in multiple sclerosis. The input for sequencing was CD4+ T cells from peripheral blood mononuclear cells, taken in the first trimester of pregnancy. This TCR came from a female donor in good health, enrolled as a control in a pregnancy study.

The chain's CDR3 is CASSLVQGNYGYTF. In DNA form, the CDR3 reads TGTGCCAGCAGCTTGGTTCAGGGGAACTATGGCTACACCTTC. The V call is TRBV5-4, the J call TRBJ1-2, with a tentative D call TRBD1 (6 bases). Trimming removed 0 bases at V and 2 bases at J, with 8 bases between. Per the germline V gene, CDR1 is SGHNT and CDR2 is YYREEE (reference sequence). The CDR3 loop spans 14 amino acids.